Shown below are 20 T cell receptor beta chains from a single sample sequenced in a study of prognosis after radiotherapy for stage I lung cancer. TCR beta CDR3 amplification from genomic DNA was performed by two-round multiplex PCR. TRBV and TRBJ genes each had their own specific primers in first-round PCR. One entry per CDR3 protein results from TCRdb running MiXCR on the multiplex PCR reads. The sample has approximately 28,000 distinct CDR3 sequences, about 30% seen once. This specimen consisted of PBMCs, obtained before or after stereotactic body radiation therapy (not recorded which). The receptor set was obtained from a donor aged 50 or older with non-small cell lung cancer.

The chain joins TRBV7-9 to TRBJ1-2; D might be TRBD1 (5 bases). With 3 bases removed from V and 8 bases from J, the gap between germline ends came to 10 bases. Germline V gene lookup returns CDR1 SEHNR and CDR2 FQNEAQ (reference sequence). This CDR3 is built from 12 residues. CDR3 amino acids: CASSFEGIGYTF. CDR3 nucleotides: TGTGCCAGCAGCTTTGAGGGGATCGGCTACACCTTC.

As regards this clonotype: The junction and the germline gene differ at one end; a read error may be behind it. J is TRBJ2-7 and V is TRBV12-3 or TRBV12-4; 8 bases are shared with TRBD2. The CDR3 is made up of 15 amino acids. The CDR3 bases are TGTGCCAGCATTTTAGTAGGCGGGAGGTCCTACGAGCAGTACTTC. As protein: CASILVGGRSYEQYF.

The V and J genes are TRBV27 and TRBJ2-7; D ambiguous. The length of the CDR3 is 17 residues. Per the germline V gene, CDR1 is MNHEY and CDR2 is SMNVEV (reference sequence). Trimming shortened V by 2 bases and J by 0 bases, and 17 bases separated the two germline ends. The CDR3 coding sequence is TGTGCCAGCAGTTTAGGTAGTCAACGAATCAGCTCCTACGAGCAGTACTTC. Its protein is CASSLGSQRISSYEQYF.

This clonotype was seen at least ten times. CDR3 coding DNA: TGCGCCAGCAGCCCTGATGGGGGCGCAACCGGGGAGCTGTTTTTT. This translates into CASSPDGGATGELFF. The V and J genes are TRBV5-1 and TRBJ2-2; a possible D gene is TRBD1 (6 bases). Germline V gene sequence: CDR1 SGHRS, CDR2 YFSETQ. The CDR3 loop spans 15 amino acids. Trimming left V 4 bases short and J 5 bases short, with 15 bases between.

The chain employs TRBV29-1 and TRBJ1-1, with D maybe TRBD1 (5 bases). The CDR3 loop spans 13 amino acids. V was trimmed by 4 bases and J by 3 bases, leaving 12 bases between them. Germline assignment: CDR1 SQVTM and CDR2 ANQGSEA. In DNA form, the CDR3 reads TGCAGCGTTGGGAGCGGGGGGGACACTGAAGCTTTCTTT. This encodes CSVGSGGDTEAFF.

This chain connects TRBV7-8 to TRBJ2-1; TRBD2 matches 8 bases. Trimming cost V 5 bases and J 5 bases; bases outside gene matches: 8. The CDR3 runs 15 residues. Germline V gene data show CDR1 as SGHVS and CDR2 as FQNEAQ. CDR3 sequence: CASSPRGGLDNEQFF. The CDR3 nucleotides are TGTGCCAGCAGCCCCCGGGGGGGCTTAGACAATGAGCAGTTCTTC.

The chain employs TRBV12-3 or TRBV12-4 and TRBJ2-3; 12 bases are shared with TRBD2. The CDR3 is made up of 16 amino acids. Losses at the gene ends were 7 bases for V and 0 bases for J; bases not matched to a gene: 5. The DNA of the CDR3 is TGTGCCAGCAATCTAGCGGGAGGGTCTAGCACAGATACGCAGTATTTT. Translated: CASNLAGGSSTDTQYF.

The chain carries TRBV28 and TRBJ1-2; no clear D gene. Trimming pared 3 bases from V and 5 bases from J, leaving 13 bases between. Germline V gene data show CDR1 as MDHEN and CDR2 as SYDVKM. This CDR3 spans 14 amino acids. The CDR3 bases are TGTGCCAGCAGTTTGCCCCAGGCGCCGTATGGCTACACCTTC. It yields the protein CASSLPQAPYGYTF.

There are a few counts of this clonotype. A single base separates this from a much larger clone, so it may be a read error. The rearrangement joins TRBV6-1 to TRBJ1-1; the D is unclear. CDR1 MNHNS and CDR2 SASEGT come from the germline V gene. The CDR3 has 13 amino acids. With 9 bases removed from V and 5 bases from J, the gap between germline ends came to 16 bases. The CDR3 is CASCTYGRTEAFF. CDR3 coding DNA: TGTGCCAGTTGTACCTATGGGAGGACTGAAGCTTTCTTT.

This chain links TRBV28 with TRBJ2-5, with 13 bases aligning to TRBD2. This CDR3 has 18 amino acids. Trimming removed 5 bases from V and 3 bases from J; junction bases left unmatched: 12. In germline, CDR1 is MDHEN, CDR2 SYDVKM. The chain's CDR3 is CASSITSGRASSKETQYF. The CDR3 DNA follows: TGTGCCAGCAGTATCACTAGCGGGAGGGCCAGTAGTAAAGAGACCCAGTACTTC.

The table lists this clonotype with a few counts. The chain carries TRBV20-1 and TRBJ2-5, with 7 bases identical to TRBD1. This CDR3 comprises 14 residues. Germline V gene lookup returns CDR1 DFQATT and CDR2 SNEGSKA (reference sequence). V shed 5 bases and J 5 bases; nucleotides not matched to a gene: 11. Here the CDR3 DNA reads TGCAGTGCTGGGGGCAGGGGGTCGGGGGAGACCCAGTACTTC. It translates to CSAGGRGSGETQYF.

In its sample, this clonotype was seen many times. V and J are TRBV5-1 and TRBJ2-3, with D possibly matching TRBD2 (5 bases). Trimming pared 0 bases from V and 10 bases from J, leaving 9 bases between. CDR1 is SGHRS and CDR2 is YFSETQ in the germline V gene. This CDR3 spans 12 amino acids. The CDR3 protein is CASSLDEGAQYF. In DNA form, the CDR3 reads TGCGCCAGCAGCTTGGATGAGGGTGCGCAGTATTTT.

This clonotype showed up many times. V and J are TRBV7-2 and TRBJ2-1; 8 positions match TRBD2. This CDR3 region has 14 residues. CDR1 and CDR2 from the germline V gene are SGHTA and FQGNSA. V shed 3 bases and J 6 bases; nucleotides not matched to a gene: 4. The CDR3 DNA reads TGTGCCAGCAGCTTCACCCTAGCGGGCAATGAGCAGTTCTTC. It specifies CASSFTLAGNEQFF.

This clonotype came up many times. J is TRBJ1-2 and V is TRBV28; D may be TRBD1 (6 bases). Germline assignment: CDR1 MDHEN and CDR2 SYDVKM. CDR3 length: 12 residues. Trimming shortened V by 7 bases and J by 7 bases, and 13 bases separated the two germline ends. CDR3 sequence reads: CASNKGEGGYTF. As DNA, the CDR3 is TGTGCCAGCAACAAGGGGGAGGGTGGCTACACCTTC.

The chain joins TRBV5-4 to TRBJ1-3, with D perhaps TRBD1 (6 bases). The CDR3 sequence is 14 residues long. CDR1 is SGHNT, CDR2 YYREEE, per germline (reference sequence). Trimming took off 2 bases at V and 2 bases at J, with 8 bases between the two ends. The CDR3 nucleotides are TGTGCCAGCAGCTTCCCAGGGGCTGGAAACACCATATATTTT. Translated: CASSFPGAGNTIYF.

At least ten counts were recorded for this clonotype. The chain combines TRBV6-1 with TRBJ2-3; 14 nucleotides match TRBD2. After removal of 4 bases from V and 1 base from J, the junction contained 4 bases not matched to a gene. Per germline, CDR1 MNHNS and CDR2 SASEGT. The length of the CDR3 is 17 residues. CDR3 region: CASSGLAGGQGTDTQYF. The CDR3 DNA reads TGTGCCAGCAGTGGACTAGCGGGGGGGCAGGGCACAGATACGCAGTATTTT.

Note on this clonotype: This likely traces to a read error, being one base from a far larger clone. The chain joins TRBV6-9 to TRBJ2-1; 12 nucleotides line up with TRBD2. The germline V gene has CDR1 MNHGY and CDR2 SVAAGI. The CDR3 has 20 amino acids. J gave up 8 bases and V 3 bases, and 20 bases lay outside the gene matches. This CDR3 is CASSYDLVLTSGRKNDEQFF. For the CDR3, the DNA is TGTGCCAGCAGTTACGACTTGGTTCTCACTAGCGGGAGGAAGAATGATGAGCAGTTCTTC.

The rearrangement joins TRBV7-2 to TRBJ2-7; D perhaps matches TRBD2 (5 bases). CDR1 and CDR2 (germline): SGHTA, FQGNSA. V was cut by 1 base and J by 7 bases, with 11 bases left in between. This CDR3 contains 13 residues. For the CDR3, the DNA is TGTGCCAGCAGCTTAGGGAGGCTAGGGGAGCAGTACTTC. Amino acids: CASSLGRLGEQYF.

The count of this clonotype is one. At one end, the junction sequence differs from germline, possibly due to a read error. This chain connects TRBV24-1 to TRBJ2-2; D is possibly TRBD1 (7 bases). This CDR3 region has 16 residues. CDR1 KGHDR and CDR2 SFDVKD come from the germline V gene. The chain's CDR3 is CATSDVSGGNAGELFF. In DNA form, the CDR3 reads TGTGCCACCAGTGATGTCTCAGGGGGGAACGCCGGGGAGCTGTTTTTT.

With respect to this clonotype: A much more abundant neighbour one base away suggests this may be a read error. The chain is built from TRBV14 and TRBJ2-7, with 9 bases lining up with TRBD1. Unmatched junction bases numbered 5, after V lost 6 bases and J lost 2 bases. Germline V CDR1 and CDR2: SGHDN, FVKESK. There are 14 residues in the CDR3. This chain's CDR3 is CASRRQGDPYEQYF. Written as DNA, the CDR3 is TGTGCCAGCAGACGACAGGGGGACCCCTACGAGCAGTACTTC.